These 14 T cell receptor beta chains originate from one sample sequenced in a study of cytomegalovirus exposure and HLA in healthy donors. The PCR had 60 Vbeta and 13 Jbeta primers. Method: immunoSEQ multiplex PCR; TCRdb's copy keeps in-frame clones and lacks some. The table shows approximately 140,000 clones, with around 79% occurring only once. Sequencing was carried out using PBMCs. These receptors were taken from a human donor in good health.

This clone was counted only a few times. The V gene is TRBV7-8, the J gene TRBJ1-5; D may be TRBD1 (6 bases). The V and J ends lost 1 base and 6 bases respectively, with 13 bases between them. Germline V gene data show CDR1 as SGHVS and CDR2 as FQNEAQ. The CDR3 spans 15 residues. The DNA of the CDR3 is TGTGCCAGCAGCTTAGTTACAGGGTACAGTCAGCCCCAGCATTTT. Its protein is CASSLVTGYSQPQHF.

This clone was seen a handful of times. The chain recombines TRBV5-5 with TRBJ1-1; maybe TRBD1 (5 bases). Germline V gene data show CDR1 as SGHKS and CDR2 as YYEKEE (reference sequence). V lost 4 bases to trimming and J lost 3 bases, with 7 bases between them. CDR3 length: 12 amino acids. CDR3 sequence reads: CASSGGDTEAFF. The CDR3 DNA is TGTGCCAGCAGCGGGGGGGACACTGAAGCTTTCTTT.

The CDR3 DNA sequence: TGTGCCAGCAGCCAAAAGTCTAAACCTAACACCGGGGAGCTGTTTTTT. It is translated as CASSQKSKPNTGELFF. The rearrangement joins TRBV7-8 to TRBJ2-2; D is uncertain. Trimming left V 5 bases short and J 2 bases short, with 15 bases between. This CDR3 region has 16 residues. Per germline, CDR1 SGHVS and CDR2 FQNEAQ.

The V gene is TRBV28, the J gene TRBJ2-1; 8 bases map to TRBD2. The CDR3 length is 15 residues. Germline assignment: CDR1 MDHEN and CDR2 SYDVKM. J gave up 3 bases and V 4 bases, and 5 bases lay outside the gene matches. The CDR3 reads CASSYGGANYNEQFF. Written as DNA, the CDR3 is TGTGCCAGCAGTTACGGGGGGGCGAACTACAATGAGCAGTTCTTC.

The chain combines TRBV19 with TRBJ2-7, with TRBD1 matching 12 bases. The CDR3 length is 15 residues. The trim removed 7 bases at V and 6 bases at J, leaving 10 bases unmatched. Germline CDR1 is LNHDA and CDR2 is SQIVND (reference sequence). This CDR3 is CASKRGDRGLGEQYF. For the CDR3, the DNA is TGTGCCAGTAAAAGGGGGGACAGGGGGCTCGGCGAGCAGTACTTC.

This chain connects TRBV7-9 to TRBJ2-7; tentative D call: TRBD2 (5 bases). CDR1 is SEHNR, CDR2 FQNEAQ, per germline (reference sequence). V dropped 5 bases and J dropped 7 bases, with 15 bases sitting between them. This CDR3 has 13 residues. Here the CDR3 reads CASSRDYTTEQYF. The CDR3 nucleotides are TGTGCCAGCAGCCGAGACTATACCACTGAGCAGTACTTC.

The chain employs TRBV10-3 and TRBJ1-2, with D possibly being TRBD1 (6 bases). Trimming removed 0 bases at V and 1 base at J, with 12 bases between. The CDR3 has 16 residues. Germline V gives CDR1 ENHRY, CDR2 SYGVKD. DNA for the CDR3: TGTGCCATCAGTGAGTCGCTGCAGGGGCATAACTATGGCTACACCTTC. This sequence encodes CAISESLQGHNYGYTF.

This clone has just one count. V gene TRBV11-2 combines with J gene TRBJ1-1; a possible D gene is TRBD1 (6 bases). The V end lost 3 bases, the J end lost 4 bases, and 9 bases lay between the germline ends. Looked up from germline, CDR1 is SGHAT and CDR2 is FQNNGV. There are 13 residues in the CDR3. The CDR3 protein is CASSFQGSTEAFF. The CDR3 DNA follows: TGTGCCAGCAGCTTCCAGGGGAGCACTGAAGCTTTCTTT.

V and J are TRBV25-1 and TRBJ1-4; TRBD1 is a possible D gene (5 bases). The CDR3 totals 15 residues. CDR1 and CDR2 (germline): MGHDK, SYGVNS. V was cut by 3 bases and J by 7 bases, with 15 bases left in between. CDR3 nucleotide sequence: TGTGCCAGCAGTGACCCTAGGGGCTGGGGTGAAAAACTGTTTTTT. Translation: CASSDPRGWGEKLFF.

V gene TRBV5-1 combines with J gene TRBJ2-2; perhaps TRBD2 as D (6 bases). CDR1 SGHRS and CDR2 YFSETQ come from the germline V gene. Trimming removed 7 bases from V and 5 bases from J, with 18 bases in between. This CDR3 region has 15 residues. CDR3 loop: CASRGDRTSTGELFF. In nucleotides, the CDR3 is TGCGCCAGCCGCGGGGACCGAACATCTACCGGGGAGCTGTTTTTT.

This chain links TRBV5-4 with TRBJ2-1; D might be TRBD2 (5 bases). This CDR3 is 14 amino acids long. The ends were cut back, 4 bases at V and 7 bases at J, with 15 bases in the middle. CDR1 is SGHNT and CDR2 is YYREEE in the germline V gene (reference sequence). DNA for the CDR3: TGTGCCAGCAGCCCCCGGGGAGAAGTAAATGAGCAGTTCTTC. This translates into CASSPRGEVNEQFF.

The rearrangement uses TRBV7-3 and TRBJ2-5, with a weak D call TRBD1 (6 bases). This CDR3 is built from 14 residues. V dropped 5 bases and J dropped 3 bases, with 13 bases sitting between them. From germline, CDR1 is SGHTA and CDR2 FQGTGA. CDR3 nucleotides: TGTGCCAGCAGCCCCGACAGGTTTGAAGAGACCCAGTACTTC. Translation: CASSPDRFEETQYF.

This clone was observed a single time. This sequence joins TRBV30 and TRBJ2-7, with a tentative D call TRBD1 (6 bases). The germline CDR1 and CDR2 sequences are GTSNPN and SVGIG (reference sequence). V gave up 6 bases and J gave up 1 base, with 13 bases separating them. This CDR3 is built from 13 residues. CDR3 in amino acids: CACSGQTSYEQYF. CDR3 bases: TGTGCCTGTTCCGGACAGACATCCTACGAGCAGTACTTC.

As concerns this clone: Other DNA sequences in the same sample also yield this CDR3. The V call is TRBV7-9, the J call TRBJ2-7; D gene unclear. Trimming took off 5 bases at V and 0 bases at J, with 5 bases between the two ends. This CDR3 has 12 amino acids. CDR1 and CDR2 from the germline V gene are SEHNR and FQNEAQ (reference sequence). This chain's CDR3 is CASSLTSYEQYF. In nucleotides, the CDR3 is TGTGCCAGCAGCCTAACCTCCTACGAGCAGTACTTC.